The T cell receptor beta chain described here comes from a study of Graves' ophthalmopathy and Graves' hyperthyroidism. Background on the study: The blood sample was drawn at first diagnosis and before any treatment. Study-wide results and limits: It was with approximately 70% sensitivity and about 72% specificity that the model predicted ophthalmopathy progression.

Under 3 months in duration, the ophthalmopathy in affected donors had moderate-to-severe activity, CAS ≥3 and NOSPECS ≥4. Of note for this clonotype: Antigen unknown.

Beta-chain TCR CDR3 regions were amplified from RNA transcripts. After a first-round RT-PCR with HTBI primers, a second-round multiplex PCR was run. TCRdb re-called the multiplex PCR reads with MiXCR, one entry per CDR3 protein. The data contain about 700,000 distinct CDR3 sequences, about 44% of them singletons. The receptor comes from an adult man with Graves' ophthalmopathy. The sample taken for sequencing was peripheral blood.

The CDR3 nucleotides are TGTGCCAGCAGCAAGGGACTAGCGGGCTACGAGCAGTACTTC. Protein product: CASSKGLAGYEQYF. The chain joins TRBV7-9 to TRBJ2-7; 12 bases line up with TRBD2. Germline V gene sequence: CDR1 SEHNR, CDR2 FQNEAQ (reference sequence). V lost 5 bases to trimming and J lost 3 bases; unmatched junction nucleotides: 2. The CDR3 has 14 amino acids. The full variable domain, in which reference TRBV7-9 and TRBJ2-7 provide the parts outside the CDR3, is DTGVSQNPRHKITKRGQNVTFRCDPISEHNRLYWYRQTLGQGPEFLTYFQNEAQLEKSRLLSDRFSAERPKGSFSTLEIQRTEQGDSAMYLCASSKGLAGYEQYFGPGTRLTVT.